This is a list of T cell receptor beta chains from one sample in a study of blood T cells in healthy people across ages. MiXCR was run by TCRdb on the 5' RACE reads, yielding one entry per CDR3 protein. The data show about 800,000 distinct CDR3 sequences, roughly 25% seen once. These sequences were also reported in another study, on T cells of mothers and their children.

The sequenced material came from blood. These receptors all stem from a boy aged 5-17 years in good health. CDR3s include the opening cysteine and the closing phenylalanine or tryptophan. A D gene is named only where the DNA matches it firmly. Rows give clone size only sometimes, using once, few, many, or a class for an expanded clone.

V	size	J	D	CDR3	DNA
TRBV11-2	NA	TRBJ1-4	NA	CASSSHSNGATDEKLFF	TGTGCCAGCAGCTCGCACTCTAACGGAGCAACTGATGAAAAACTGTTTTTT
TRBV9	NA	TRBJ1-1	NA	CASSAQKFMNTEAFF	TGTGCCAGCAGCGCACAGAAATTCATGAACACTGAAGCTTTCTTT
TRBV7-9	few	TRBJ1-3	NA	CASSTEGRDDTIYF	TGTGCCAGCAGCACGGAGGGGCGAGACGACACCATATATTTT
TRBV12-3/TRBV12-4	NA	TRBJ1-1	NA	CASSSRNTEAFF	TGTGCCAGCAGTTCCAGGAACACTGAAGCTTTCTTT
TRBV28	few	TRBJ2-6	TRBD1	CASSTQGAAISGANVLTF	TGTGCCAGCAGTACACAGGGGGCGGCTATCTCTGGGGCCAACGTCCTGACTTTC
TRBV28	NA	TRBJ2-6	TRBD1	CASSFGTVSGANVLTF	TGTGCCAGCAGTTTCGGGACAGTCTCTGGGGCCAACGTCCTGACTTTC
TRBV4-3	NA	TRBJ2-7	NA	CASSQEVATYEQYF	TGCGCCAGCAGCCAAGAGGTGGCAACGTACGAGCAGTACTTC
TRBV28	NA	TRBJ2-7	NA	CASSLAKGTYEQYF	TGTGCCAGCAGTTTAGCCAAGGGAACCTACGAGCAGTACTTC
TRBV29-1	few	TRBJ1-4	NA	CSGTRGEKLFF	TGCAGCGGAACCCGGGGCGAAAAACTGTTTTTT
TRBV4-2	few	TRBJ2-2	NA	CASSQEGTRATNTGELFF	TGTGCCAGCAGCCAAGAAGGCACGCGGGCGACGAACACCGGGGAGCTGTTTTTT
TRBV20-1	NA	TRBJ2-3	NA	CSARDLSPTDTQYF	TGCAGTGCTAGAGATTTAAGTCCCACGGATACGCAGTATTTT
TRBV28	few	TRBJ2-2	NA	CASSRNSGPTGELFF	TGTGCCAGCAGCCGGAATTCGGGGCCTACCGGGGAGCTGTTTTTT
TRBV5-1	NA	TRBJ2-7	NA	CASSLVGPTYEQYF	TGCGCCAGCAGCTTGGTTGGACCCACCTACGAGCAGTACTTC
TRBV7-2	few	TRBJ1-1	NA	CASSLLLNAEAFF	TGTGCCAGCAGCTTACTACTAAACGCGGAAGCTTTCTTT
TRBV28	few	TRBJ1-4	TRBD1	CASSFPDRGREKLFF	TGTGCCAGCAGTTTTCCCGACAGGGGAAGAGAAAAACTGTTTTTT
TRBV7-2	few	TRBJ2-5	NA	CASRSTGNLQETQYF	TGTGCCAGCAGGTCAACAGGGAACCTACAAGAGACCCAGTACTTC
TRBV7-2	NA	TRBJ2-1	NA	CASSLEAMVYNEQFF	TGTGCCAGCAGCTTAGAGGCGATGGTCTACAATGAGCAGTTCTTC